This passage covers 22 T cell receptor beta chains from one sample sequenced in a study of early T cells in non-severe SARS-CoV-2 infection. TCRdb re-derived calls from the 5' RACE reads in MiXCR, one entry per CDR3 protein. The sample records fewer than 65,000 distinct CDR3 sequences, more than 9% being singletons. Sequenced sample: whole blood. The receptor set was obtained from an adult who was a healthcare worker with PCR-confirmed SARS-CoV-2 infection or an uninfected control (not recorded which).

This clonotype was found a few times. The V call is TRBV7-9, the J call TRBJ2-3; D gene ambiguous. The CDR3 covers 14 residues. V gave up 5 bases and J gave up 1 base, with 10 bases separating them. The germline gives CDR1 SEHNR, CDR2 FQNEAQ (reference sequence). In nucleotides, the CDR3 is TGTGCCAGCAGCGCTTTGTGGGGCACAGATACGCAGTATTTT. Protein sequence: CASSALWGTDTQYF.

This clonotype has at least ten counts. V is TRBV6-2 or TRBV6-3 and J is TRBJ2-7; TRBD2 matches at 7 bases. CDR1 is MNHEY and CDR2 is SVGEGT in the germline V gene. The CDR3 consists of 16 residues. V shed 0 bases, J shed 5 bases, and the junction held 10 bases outside the gene matches. The DNA of the CDR3 is TGTGCCAGCAGTTACTCTGGCGGGAGACCCAGGAACGAGCAGTACTTC. Its translation: CASSYSGGRPRNEQYF.

This clonotype was seen a handful of times. V is TRBV20-1 and J is TRBJ2-1, with 9 bases identical to TRBD2. Germline V gives CDR1 DFQATT, CDR2 SNEGSKA (reference sequence). This CDR3 contains 14 residues. The ends lost 4 bases at V and 4 bases at J; junction bases unmatched: 5. Here the CDR3 DNA reads TGCAGTGCTAATGCGGGAGGGTCATACAATGAGCAGTTCTTC. Translation gives CSANAGGSYNEQFF.

In this sample, this clonotype turned up many times. V gene TRBV2 combines with J gene TRBJ2-2; 9 nucleotides align to TRBD2. V trimming: 7 bases; J trimming: 6 bases; junction bases outside the gene matches: 9. The CDR3 is 15 residues long. The germline V gene has CDR1 SNHLY and CDR2 FYNNEI. The CDR3: CASNPISGSSGELFF. The CDR3 DNA sequence: TGTGCCAGCAACCCAATTAGCGGGAGTTCCGGGGAGCTGTTTTTT.

The chain combines TRBV6-2 or TRBV6-3 with TRBJ2-3, with no clear D. The CDR3 spans 16 residues. From germline, CDR1 is MNHEY and CDR2 SVGEGT. V lost 0 bases and J lost 5, with 15 bases in between. CDR3 DNA sequence: TGTGCCAGCAGTTACTCGACCGGATTCCGTCTAGATACGCAGTATTTT. The encoded protein is CASSYSTGFRLDTQYF.

This sequence joins TRBV2 and TRBJ2-7; the D gene is possibly TRBD2 (6 bases). CDR1 and CDR2 from the germline V gene are SNHLY and FYNNEI. The V and J ends lost 7 bases and 1 base respectively, with 14 bases between them. This CDR3 comprises 14 residues. The CDR3 DNA follows: TGTGCCAGCACGACGGGGCGGGAATCCTACGAGCAGTACTTC. Protein: CASTTGRESYEQYF. Complete variable domain (other parts from reference TRBV2 and TRBJ2-7): EPEVTQTPSHQVTQMGQEVILRCVPISNHLYFYWYRQILGQKVEFLVSFYNNEISEKSEIFDDQFSVERPDGSNFTLKIRSTKLEDSAMYFCASTTGRESYEQYFGPGTRLTVT.

This clonotype was counted ten times or more. The J gene is TRBJ2-5, the V gene TRBV5-1; 7 bases agree with TRBD1. Trimming at V came to 4 bases and at J to 1 base, leaving 4 bases not matched to a gene. The CDR3 loop spans 14 amino acids. The germline CDR1 and CDR2 sequences are SGHRS and YFSETQ. The CDR3 bases are TGCGCCAGCAGCCCACAGGGGAGCCAAGAGACCCAGTACTTC. Protein sequence: CASSPQGSQETQYF.

This clonotype was seen many times. The genes are TRBV12-3 or TRBV12-4 and TRBJ1-1; 10 bases are a match to TRBD1. The CDR3 has 14 amino acids. With V trimmed by 6 bases and J by 5 bases, 6 bases remained unmatched. CDR3 loop: CASRLGQGGTEAFF. CDR3 nucleotide sequence: TGTGCCAGCAGGCTTGGACAGGGGGGAACTGAAGCTTTCTTT.

This clonotype was seen just once. The junction differs from germline at one of its ends, possibly a read error. This rearrangement joins TRBV12-3 or TRBV12-4 to TRBJ1-2, with 7 nucleotides matching TRBD1. The length of the CDR3 is 15 residues. This CDR3 is CASSLYRGQLYDYTF. As DNA, the CDR3 is TGTGCCAGCAGTCTCTACAGGGGACAGCTCTATGACTACACCTTC.

The V gene is TRBV10-3, the J gene TRBJ2-3; 11 positions agree with TRBD2. Per the germline V gene, CDR1 is ENHRY and CDR2 is SYGVKD. The length of the CDR3 is 14 residues. V dropped 8 bases and J dropped 3; count of bases not matched to a gene: 4. CDR3 amino acids: CAIRSGRETDTQYF. CDR3 coding DNA: TGTGCCATCCGTAGCGGGAGGGAGACAGATACGCAGTATTTT.

This clonotype came up once. An end of the junction differs from the germline gene, which may be a read error. The chain recombines TRBV12-3 or TRBV12-4 with TRBJ1-1, with D tentatively TRBD1 (5 bases). The CDR3 contains 14 residues. For the CDR3, the DNA is TGTGTCAGCAGGATCGGGACGGCAAACACTGAAGCTTTCTTT. Translated: CVSRIGTANTEAFF.

This sequence joins TRBV6-6 and TRBJ1-2; D gene unclear. Trimming left V 2 bases short and J 5 bases short, with 12 bases between. The germline V gene encodes CDR1 MNHNY and CDR2 SVGAGI (reference sequence). The CDR3 contains 14 residues. The chain's CDR3 is CASSYRANPYGYTF. For the CDR3, the DNA is TGTGCCAGCAGTTACCGAGCAAACCCATATGGCTACACCTTC.

The J gene is TRBJ1-2, the V gene TRBV5-4; D ambiguous. Trimming took off 5 bases at V and 3 bases at J, with 20 bases between the two ends. CDR3 length equals 16 residues. Germline values: CDR1 SGHNT, CDR2 YYREEE (reference sequence). This chain's CDR3 is CASRTPGPRLDYGYTF. CDR3 nucleotides: TGTGCCAGCAGAACTCCGGGCCCCAGGCTTGACTATGGCTACACCTTC.

There are many counts of this clonotype. J is TRBJ2-3 and V is TRBV6-2 or TRBV6-3; D call uncertain. Germline V CDR1 and CDR2: MNHEY, SVGEGT. Trimming cost V 7 bases and J 2 bases, with 4 bases left between them. This CDR3 has 11 residues. The CDR3 region is CASTNTDTQYF. The CDR3 DNA follows: TGTGCCAGCACCAACACAGATACGCAGTATTTT.

This clonotype was detected many times. The rearrangement joins TRBV2 to TRBJ1-6; D is perhaps TRBD1 (5 bases). The CDR3 extends over 15 amino acids. The V end was cut by 0 bases, the J end by 9 bases, with 12 bases between. Germline-derived CDR1 and CDR2 are SNHLY and FYNNEI. Here the CDR3 DNA reads TGTGCCAGCAGTGAAGCGCGGGGGGTGAGTTCACCCCTCCACTTT. It encodes CASSEARGVSSPLHF. Variable domain in full (rest from reference TRBV2 and TRBJ1-6): EPEVTQTPSHQVTQMGQEVILRCVPISNHLYFYWYRQILGQKVEFLVSFYNNEISEKSEIFDDQFSVERPDGSNFTLKIRSTKLEDSAMYFCASSEARGVSSPLHFGNGTRLTVT.

This clonotype was seen repeatedly, ten times or more. J is TRBJ1-5 and V is TRBV20-1; TRBD1 is a possible D gene (6 bases). In germline, CDR1 is DFQATT, CDR2 SNEGSKA (reference sequence). Trimming shortened V by 0 bases and J by 4 bases, and 16 bases separated the two germline ends. This CDR3 has 16 residues. The CDR3 bases are TGCAGTGCTAGAGATTTGACAGGAGGGAGGAATCAGCCCCAGCATTTT. It translates to CSARDLTGGRNQPQHF.

Ten or more counts support this clonotype. The J gene is TRBJ1-6, the V gene TRBV12-3 or TRBV12-4; 7 bases are a match to TRBD1. The trim removed 5 bases at V and 7 bases at J, leaving 8 bases unmatched. The CDR3 is 15 amino acids. The DNA for the CDR3 is TGTGCCAGCAGTCCGAGACAGGGCCGCAATTCACCCCTCCACTTT. It is translated as CASSPRQGRNSPLHF.

Here the CDR3 DNA reads TGTGCCAGCAGCCAAAGGGGGGGAGGAAGTGAAAAACTGTTTTTT. It encodes CASSQRGGGSEKLFF. The chain recombines TRBV3-1 with TRBJ1-4; D perhaps matches TRBD1 (6 bases). This CDR3 is built from 15 residues. The germline V gene has CDR1 LGHDT and CDR2 YNNKEL (reference sequence). The V end was cut by 2 bases, the J end by 7 bases, with 14 bases between.

The CDR3 DNA reads TGTGCCAGCAGTGTGGTGGTCCGTTACGAGCAGTACTTC. Translating gives CASSVVVRYEQYF. This chain connects TRBV2 to TRBJ2-7; no firm D call. Germline CDR1 and CDR2: SNHLY and FYNNEI. The CDR3 sequence is 13 residues long. V was clipped by 4 bases and J by 4 bases, with 11 bases between them.

This rearrangement joins TRBV5-1 to TRBJ2-5; 7 bases are shared with TRBD1. V lost 4 bases and J lost 2; bases outside the gene matches: 5. The CDR3 runs 14 residues. CDR1 is SGHRS and CDR2 is YFSETQ in the germline V gene. CDR3 sequence reads: CASSPGTAQETQYF. For the CDR3, the DNA is TGCGCCAGCAGCCCAGGGACAGCACAAGAGACCCAGTACTTC.

This clonotype turned up a few times. The chain uses TRBV11-3 and TRBJ2-7, with D perhaps TRBD1 (6 bases). With 5 bases removed from V and 1 base from J, the gap between germline ends came to 9 bases. The CDR3 is 13 amino acids. CDR1 is SGHNT, CDR2 YENEEA, per germline. CDR3 sequence reads: CASSKGQSYEQYF. The CDR3 DNA reads as TGTGCCAGCAGCAAAGGACAGTCCTACGAGCAGTACTTC.

This clonotype was counted ten times or more. This chain uses TRBV12-3 or TRBV12-4 with TRBJ2-7; possibly TRBD1 for D (6 bases). The CDR3 is made up of 13 amino acids. Trimming took off 5 bases at V and 3 bases at J, with 11 bases between the two ends. The CDR3 nucleotides are TGTGCCAGCAGTGAGGGACATGGCTACGAGCAGTACTTC. The encoded protein is CASSEGHGYEQYF.